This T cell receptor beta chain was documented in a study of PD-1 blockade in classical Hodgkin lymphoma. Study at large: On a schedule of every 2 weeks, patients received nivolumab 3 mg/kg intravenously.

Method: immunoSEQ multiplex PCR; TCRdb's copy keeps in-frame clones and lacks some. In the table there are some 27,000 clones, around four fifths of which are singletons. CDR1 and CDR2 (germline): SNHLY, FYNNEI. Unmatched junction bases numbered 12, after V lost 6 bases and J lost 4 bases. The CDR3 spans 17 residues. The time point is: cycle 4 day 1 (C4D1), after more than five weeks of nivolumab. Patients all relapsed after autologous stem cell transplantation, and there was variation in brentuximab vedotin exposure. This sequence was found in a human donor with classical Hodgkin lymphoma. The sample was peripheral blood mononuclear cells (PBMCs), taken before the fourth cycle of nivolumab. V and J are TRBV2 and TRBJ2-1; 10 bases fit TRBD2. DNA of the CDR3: TGTGCCAGCAGCCTCGACCTAATAGCGGGAGGATACAATGAGCAGTTCTTC. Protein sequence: CASSLDLIAGGYNEQFF.